A selection of T cell receptor beta chains follows, all from one sample in a study of a mutant IDH1 vaccine in newly diagnosed glioma. Their specific antigens are unknown. Libraries were prepared by immunoSEQ multiplex PCR; TCRdb keeps only in-frame clonotypes and omits some of them. The data contain some 120,000 clones, about four fifths of them singletons. Sequenced material: PBMCs, taken from a glioma patient whose treatment included an IDH1 peptide vaccine. These receptors all come from a man aged 35-49 years with glioma. Each CDR3 is given with its conserved first and last residue. Fields, in order: CDR3 length, D gene, V gene, clone size, J gene, CDR3 DNA, CDR3 protein. A D gene is named only where the DNA matches it firmly. Clone size is not always given. Where it is, it says once, few, many or a class for expanded clones.

length: 14
D: NA
V: TRBV2
size: NA
J: TRBJ2-3
DNA: TGTGCCAGCAGTCTCCTAGGTGGGACAGATACGCAGTATTTT
CDR3: CASSLLGGTDTQYF

length: 15
D: NA
V: TRBV7-8
size: NA
J: TRBJ2-3
DNA: TGTGCCAGCAGCTTTCTGCGGACGATGAAAGATACGCAGTATTTT
CDR3: CASSFLRTMKDTQYF

length: 15
D: TRBD2
V: TRBV7-2
size: NA
J: TRBJ2-7
DNA: TGTGCCAGCAGCTTAGCGGGGACTAGCGGATACGAGCAGTACTTC
CDR3: CASSLAGTSGYEQYF

length: 14
D: TRBD1
V: TRBV6-6
size: NA
J: TRBJ1-2
DNA: TGTGCCAGCAGCGGGACAGGGGGATTACATGGCTACACCTTC
CDR3: CASSGTGGLHGYTF

length: 15
D: NA
V: TRBV5-6
size: once
J: TRBJ1-6
DNA: TGTGCCAGCAGCTTGTGGGTCAGGGCAGATTCACCCCTCCACTTT
CDR3: CASSLWVRADSPLHF

length: 13
D: NA
V: TRBV19
size: NA
J: TRBJ1-2
DNA: TGTGCCAGTACCCCCGGGTGGGCTGGGGGCTACACCTTC
CDR3: CASTPGWAGGYTF

length: 14
D: TRBD1
V: TRBV9
size: NA
J: TRBJ1-6
DNA: TGTGCCAGCAGCGCTACAGGGGAAAATTCACCCCTCCACTTT
CDR3: CASSATGENSPLHF

length: 15
D: TRBD1
V: TRBV7-9
size: few
J: TRBJ2-7
DNA: TGTGCCAGCAGCCCCGGGACAGGCAAATCCTACGAGCAGTACTTC
CDR3: CASSPGTGKSYEQYF

length: 16
D: NA
V: TRBV15
size: NA
J: TRBJ1-6
DNA: TGTGCCACCAGCAGAGGCAAGGGCTCCTATAATTCACCCCTCCACTTT
CDR3: CATSRGKGSYNSPLHF

length: 14
D: NA
V: TRBV5-5
size: NA
J: TRBJ2-5
DNA: TGTGCCAGCAGCTTGGTGCAGGGTAGAGAGACCCAGTACTTC
CDR3: CASSLVQGRETQYF

length: 13
D: NA
V: TRBV6-5
size: NA
J: TRBJ1-3
DNA: TGTGCCAGCAGGACAAGATCTGGAAACACCATATATTTT
CDR3: CASRTRSGNTIYF

length: 14
D: TRBD1
V: TRBV6-5
size: NA
J: TRBJ2-7
DNA: TGTGCCAGCAGTACCGGGACAGGGGTCTACGAGCAGTACTTC
CDR3: CASSTGTGVYEQYF

length: 13
D: TRBD2
V: TRBV19
size: NA
J: TRBJ2-1
DNA: TGTGCCAGCGGACTAGCGGCCTGGAATGAGCAGTTCTTC
CDR3: CASGLAAWNEQFF

length: 12
D: NA
V: TRBV6-6
size: NA
J: TRBJ2-7
DNA: TGTGCCAGCAGTTTGGTGGCCTACGAGCAGTACTTC
CDR3: CASSLVAYEQYF

length: 13
D: NA
V: TRBV9
size: NA
J: TRBJ1-1
DNA: TGTGCCAGCAGCGCAGGACGACACACTGAAGCTTTCTTT
CDR3: CASSAGRHTEAFF

length: 14
D: NA
V: TRBV25-1
size: NA
J: TRBJ2-1
DNA: TGTGCCCGCCCTTCGGGGAGCTCCTACAATGAGCAGTTCTTC
CDR3: CARPSGSSYNEQFF

length: 15
D: TRBD1
V: TRBV4-2
size: NA
J: TRBJ2-7
DNA: TGTGCCAGCAGCCACTCCCAGGGACAGGCCTACGAGCAGTACTTC
CDR3: CASSHSQGQAYEQYF

length: 14
D: TRBD2
V: TRBV2
size: NA
J: TRBJ2-3
DNA: TGTGCCAGCAGTGAACTAGCGGGGGTAGATACGCAGTATTTT
CDR3: CASSELAGVDTQYF

length: 14
D: NA
V: TRBV6-5
size: NA
J: TRBJ2-7
DNA: TGTGCCAGCAGTAGGACGGCCAGCTCCTACGAGCAGTACTTC
CDR3: CASSRTASSYEQYF

length: 15
D: TRBD1
V: TRBV7-2
size: NA
J: TRBJ2-7
DNA: TGTGCCAGCAGCTTACGGACAGGGGTCTCCTACGAGCAGTACTTC
CDR3: CASSLRTGVSYEQYF

length: 12
D: NA
V: TRBV6-5
size: few
J: TRBJ2-7
DNA: TGTGCCAGCAGTTCCGGGCCCTCGGTGCAGTACTTC
CDR3: CASSSGPSVQYF

length: 15
D: NA
V: TRBV10-3
size: NA
J: TRBJ1-5
DNA: TGTGCCATCAGTGGGGATCCCGGGGAGGGGCAGCCCCAGCATTTT
CDR3: CAISGDPGEGQPQHF

length: 14
D: NA
V: TRBV19
size: NA
J: TRBJ1-6
DNA: TGTGCCAGTAGTGTGGACGGTTTCAATTCACCCCTCCACTTT
CDR3: CASSVDGFNSPLHF

length: 14
D: TRBD1
V: TRBV28
size: NA
J: TRBJ1-5
DNA: TGTGCCAGCAGTTGGGACAGAAGCAATCAGCCCCAGCATTTT
CDR3: CASSWDRSNQPQHF

length: 16
D: TRBD2
V: TRBV25-1
size: NA
J: TRBJ2-7
DNA: TGTGCCAGCAGTGTGACCGGACTAGCGGGGGGTTACGAGCAGTACTTC
CDR3: CASSVTGLAGGYEQYF

length: 18
D: NA
V: TRBV5-1
size: NA
J: TRBJ2-6
DNA: TGCGCCAGCAGCTGGAGTAATACCCCGGTTGGTGGGGCCAACGTCCTGACTTTC
CDR3: CASSWSNTPVGGANVLTF

length: 15
D: TRBD1
V: TRBV19
size: few
J: TRBJ1-5
DNA: TGTGCCAGTAGCCCTGAAGACAGGGGCAATCAGCCCCAGCATTTT
CDR3: CASSPEDRGNQPQHF

length: 17
D: NA
V: TRBV19
size: NA
J: TRBJ2-3
DNA: TGTGCCAGTAGGGGTCCGGCGGTGGGCAACTTTCGAGATACGCAGTATTTT
CDR3: CASRGPAVGNFRDTQYF

length: 15
D: TRBD1
V: TRBV5-4
size: NA
J: TRBJ2-7
DNA: TGTGCCAGCAGCCGGAAACAGGGGGAGCAGAACGAGCAGTACTTC
CDR3: CASSRKQGEQNEQYF

length: 16
D: NA
V: TRBV14
size: NA
J: TRBJ2-1
DNA: TGTGCCAGCAGCGCCCCCGGGACTTTAGAGGTATATGAGCAGTTCTTC
CDR3: CASSAPGTLEVYEQFF

length: 14
D: NA
V: TRBV9
size: NA
J: TRBJ2-3
DNA: TGTGCCAGCAGCGTATCCCGGGGCCCAGATACGCAGTATTTT
CDR3: CASSVSRGPDTQYF

length: 13
D: NA
V: TRBV19
size: NA
J: TRBJ1-1
DNA: TGTGCCAGTAGTACAGGGTTTAACACTGAAGCTTTCTTT
CDR3: CASSTGFNTEAFF

length: 13
D: NA
V: TRBV2
size: NA
J: TRBJ2-5
DNA: TGTGCCAGCAAGTCAGGGGATGTAGAGACCCAGTACTTC
CDR3: CASKSGDVETQYF

length: 15
D: TRBD1
V: TRBV6-5
size: few
J: TRBJ1-1
DNA: TGTGCCAGCAGTTACTCGAGGACAGGGAACACTGAAGCTTTCTTT
CDR3: CASSYSRTGNTEAFF

length: 15
D: TRBD1
V: TRBV7-9
size: NA
J: TRBJ1-5
DNA: TGTGCCAGCAGCATGGACAGGGGCCTCAATCAGCCCCAGCATTTT
CDR3: CASSMDRGLNQPQHF

length: 17
D: NA
V: TRBV27
size: NA
J: TRBJ1-2
DNA: TGTGCCAGCAGTCTAGTAAGTTCGGGCAGGAGGAACTATGGCTACACCTTC
CDR3: CASSLVSSGRRNYGYTF

length: 12
D: NA
V: TRBV15
size: NA
J: TRBJ2-1
DNA: TGTGCCACCAGCAGATTGGGCAATGAGCAGTTCTTC
CDR3: CATSRLGNEQFF

length: 15
D: NA
V: TRBV4-3
size: NA
J: TRBJ2-5
DNA: TGCGCCAGCAGCCAAGTATACAGGGGGGGAGAGACCCAGTACTTC
CDR3: CASSQVYRGGETQYF

length: 11
D: NA
V: TRBV6-5
size: NA
J: TRBJ1-1
DNA: TGTGCCAGCAGTTACAACAGTGAAGCTTTCTTT
CDR3: CASSYNSEAFF

length: 16
D: NA
V: TRBV2
size: NA
J: TRBJ2-1
DNA: TGTGCCAGCAGTGACCGGGGTATGAGCTCCTACAATGAGCAGTTCTTC
CDR3: CASSDRGMSSYNEQFF

length: 16
D: NA
V: TRBV27
size: NA
J: TRBJ2-3
DNA: TGTGCCAGCAGTTCCAACAATCGGGGGCACACAGATACGCAGTATTTT
CDR3: CASSSNNRGHTDTQYF

length: 16
D: TRBD2
V: TRBV5-1
size: NA
J: TRBJ2-2
DNA: TGCGCCAGCAGACCAACCTTAGCGGGAGGCACCGGGGAGCTGTTTTTT
CDR3: CASRPTLAGGTGELFF

length: 16
D: TRBD2
V: TRBV4-1
size: NA
J: TRBJ2-1
DNA: TGCGCCAGCAGCCTCGAAGGTTTAGCGGGGGGGAATGAGCAGTTCTTC
CDR3: CASSLEGLAGGNEQFF

length: 12
D: NA
V: TRBV29-1
size: NA
J: TRBJ2-7
DNA: TGCGCGTCGAGCGGTGATAGCTACGAGCAGTACTTC
CDR3: CASSGDSYEQYF

length: 14
D: NA
V: TRBV6-5
size: NA
J: TRBJ1-3
DNA: TGTGCCAGCAGAACGGGATTTTCTGGAAACACCATATATTTT
CDR3: CASRTGFSGNTIYF

length: 14
D: TRBD2
V: TRBV28
size: NA
J: TRBJ2-5
DNA: TGTGCCAGCAGTTCTTCTAGCGGGAGAGAGACCCAGTACTTC
CDR3: CASSSSSGRETQYF

length: 12
D: NA
V: TRBV6-5
size: NA
J: TRBJ1-1
DNA: TGTGCCAGCAGTTACGGGCCCACTGAAGCTTTCTTT
CDR3: CASSYGPTEAFF

length: 14
D: NA
V: TRBV6-5
size: NA
J: TRBJ1-1
DNA: TGTGCCAGCAGTCCGTCGGGGGGGAACACTGAAGCTTTCTTT
CDR3: CASSPSGGNTEAFF

length: 17
D: TRBD2
V: TRBV5-1
size: NA
J: TRBJ2-7
DNA: TGCGCCAGCAGCCCGCGACTAGCGGGTATTAGCTCCTACGAGCAGTACTTC
CDR3: CASSPRLAGISSYEQYF

length: 14
D: NA
V: TRBV5-6
size: NA
J: TRBJ2-2
DNA: TGTGCCAGCAGCTTCATACAGGGCACCGGGGAGCTGTTTTTT
CDR3: CASSFIQGTGELFF

length: 13
D: NA
V: TRBV30
size: few
J: TRBJ1-1
DNA: TGTGCCTGGAGTGTATCCGTGAACACTGAAGCTTTCTTT
CDR3: CAWSVSVNTEAFF

length: 13
D: NA
V: TRBV11-2
size: NA
J: TRBJ2-1
DNA: TGTGCCAGCAGCTTAGAGGGGTATCGTGAGCAGTTCTTC
CDR3: CASSLEGYREQFF

length: 16
D: NA
V: TRBV11-3
size: NA
J: TRBJ2-7
DNA: TGTGCCAGCAGCCAGAGTAGGGGGGGCTTCTTATACGAGCAGTACTTC
CDR3: CASSQSRGGFLYEQYF